This T cell receptor beta chain was captured by sequencing in a study of blood T cell repertoires in COVID-19. Study-wide background: From the United States, Italy and Spain came samples of acute and convalescent COVID-19. T cells, B-cell-depleted T cells, or PBMCs supplied cDNA or gDNA.

Study processing details: For nucleated cells, counts were estimated from reference gene primer amplification. The assay was immunoSEQ multiplex PCR, and TCRdb's table has in-frame clones only and misses some. That table furnishes V, J and clone size, whereas the DNA furnished D and trimming. Here the sample spans about 490,000 clones, approximately 85% being singletons. Germline trimming cut 1 base from V and 8 bases from J; bases unmatched to any gene: 1. The CDR3 sequence is 15 residues long. Germline values: CDR1 LGHNA, CDR2 YNFKEQ. The V and J genes are TRBV4-2 and TRBJ2-1; TRBD2 matches at 14 bases. The clonotype comes from a human donor in a cohort sampled during active COVID-19. The material sequenced was peripheral blood. DNA of the CDR3: TGTGCCAGCAGCCAAGCGGGACTAGCGGGAGATGAGCAGTTCTTC. Its protein product is CASSQAGLAGDEQFF.